This TCR beta chain was recorded in a study of T-cell reconstitution after alpha-beta-depleted transplantation in children. With respect to this clonotype: Its target is not known.

The library targeted TCRbeta and was prepared with unique molecular identifiers. Each CDR3 protein is one row after TCRdb ran MiXCR on the PCR reads. The repertoire has fewer than 750,000 distinct CDR3 sequences, roughly a quarter of them found once; the top ten carry under 45%. This CDR3 contains 14 residues. The ends were cut back, 2 bases at V and 1 base at J, with 9 bases in the middle. Germline loops: CDR1 SGHRS, CDR2 YFSETQ. General study points: The main origin of T-cell counts and diversity one year after transplant was newly produced T cells. Expanded graft clones, several hundred of them, were reportedly the source of alpha-beta T cells about two months after transplant.

This chain links TRBV5-1 with TRBJ2-5; the D is unclear. The sequence was collected from a boy under three years old with Wiskott-Aldrich syndrome, due to receive a stem cell transplant. The sample was PBMCs, taken before TCRalphabeta/CD19-depleted stem cell transplant. The CDR3 sequence is CASSFYNPQETQYF. In DNA, the CDR3 is TGCGCCAGCAGCTTCTATAACCCCCAAGAGACCCAGTACTTC.